The 7 T cell receptor beta chains given below trace back to one sample, sequenced in a study of blood T cell repertoires in COVID-19. Repertoires were generated with immunoSEQ multiplex PCR, while TCRdb's copy carries only in-frame clones and drops some. The sample holds roughly 290,000 clones, around nine tenths seen once. What was sequenced was peripheral blood. The receptors come from a woman in her twenties or thirties with COVID-19, enrolled during active disease.

This clone is a singleton in its sample. V gene TRBV29-1 combines with J gene TRBJ2-3; TRBD2 agrees at 11 bases. Per germline, CDR1 SQVTM and CDR2 ANQGSEA. V shed 5 bases and J 2 bases; nucleotides not matched to a gene: 3. The CDR3 length is 14 residues. The CDR3 loop is CSVSTSGNTDTQYF. The CDR3 nucleotides read TGCAGCGTTTCGACTAGCGGGAACACAGATACGCAGTATTTT.

The J gene is TRBJ2-1, the V gene TRBV4-3; D gene uncertain. This CDR3 comprises 12 residues. Trimming cost V 0 bases and J 10 bases, with 7 bases left between them. Germline V lookup: CDR1 LGHNA, CDR2 YSLEER. CDR3 amino acids: CASSQDQREQFF. The CDR3 DNA is TGCGCCAGCAGCCAAGATCAACGGGAGCAGTTCTTC.

The chain is built from TRBV7-9 and TRBJ1-2; D is unresolved. This CDR3 contains 13 residues. Germline V lookup: CDR1 SEHNR, CDR2 FQNEAQ (reference sequence). V lost 1 base, J lost 4 bases, and 7 bases lay in between. CDR3 in amino acids: CASSLGLGYGYTF. The DNA of the CDR3 is TGTGCCAGCAGCTTAGGCCTCGGCTATGGCTACACCTTC.

This clone showed up just once. V and J are TRBV5-1 and TRBJ1-1; tentative D call: TRBD1 (6 bases). V lost 4 bases and J lost 6, with 19 bases in between. The CDR3 extends over 15 amino acids. From germline, CDR1 is SGHRS and CDR2 YFSETQ. The CDR3 sequence is CASSKGGQGRSEAFF. The CDR3 DNA reads TGCGCCAGCAGCAAAGGGGGTCAGGGTCGTTCTGAAGCTTTCTTT.

The gene calls are TRBV5-4 and TRBJ1-2; 8 bases are a match to TRBD1. Germline CDR1 SGHNT, CDR2 YYREEE (reference sequence). After removal of 4 bases from V and 4 bases from J, the junction contained 6 bases not matched to a gene. The CDR3 contains 14 residues. CDR3 in DNA: TGTGCCAGCAGCCGCCCGGGACAGGTCTATGGCTACACCTTC. This sequence encodes CASSRPGQVYGYTF.

About this clone: This sample also contains other DNA sequences that code for the same CDR3. This rearrangement joins TRBV2 to TRBJ1-6; D possibly corresponds to TRBD1 (5 bases). Trimming stripped 2 bases from V and 4 bases from J, with 9 bases between. Germline CDR1 and CDR2: SNHLY and FYNNEI. CDR3 length equals 15 residues. CDR3 region: CASSEQGVYNSPLHF. The CDR3 DNA is TGTGCCAGCAGTGAACAGGGCGTTTATAATTCACCCCTCCACTTT.

J is TRBJ2-6 and V is TRBV3-1 (or the pseudogene TRBV3-2); 9 bases are a match to TRBD1. The V and J ends lost 4 bases and 2 bases, in that order; junction bases with no gene match: 0. Per germline, CDR1 LGHDT and CDR2 YNNKEL (reference sequence). This CDR3 contains 15 residues. CDR3 loop: CASSRQGAGANVLTF. The DNA for the CDR3 is TGTGCCAGCAGCCGACAGGGGGCTGGGGCCAACGTCCTGACTTTC.